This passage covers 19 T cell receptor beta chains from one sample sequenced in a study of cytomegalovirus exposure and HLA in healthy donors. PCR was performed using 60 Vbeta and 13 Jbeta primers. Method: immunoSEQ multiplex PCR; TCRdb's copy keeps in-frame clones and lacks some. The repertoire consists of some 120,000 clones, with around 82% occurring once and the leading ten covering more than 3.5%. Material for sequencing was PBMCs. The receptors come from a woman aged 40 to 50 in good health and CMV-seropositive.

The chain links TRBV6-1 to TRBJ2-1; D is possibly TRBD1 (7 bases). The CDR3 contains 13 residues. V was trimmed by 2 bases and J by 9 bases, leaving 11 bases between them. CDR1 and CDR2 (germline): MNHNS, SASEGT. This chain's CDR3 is CASSENRGGEQFF. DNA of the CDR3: TGTGCCAGCAGTGAAAACAGGGGAGGTGAGCAGTTCTTC.

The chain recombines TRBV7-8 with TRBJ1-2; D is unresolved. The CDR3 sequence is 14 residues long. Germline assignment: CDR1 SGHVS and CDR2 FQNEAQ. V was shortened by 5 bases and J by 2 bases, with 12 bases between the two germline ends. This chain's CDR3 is CASSQSRGNYGYTF. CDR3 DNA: TGTGCCAGCAGCCAATCCCGGGGAAACTATGGCTACACCTTC.

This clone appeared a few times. The CDR3 DNA is TGCGCCAGCAGCCAAGACTTCGGGGAGCTGTTTTTT. Translation: CASSQDFGELFF. The chain uses TRBV4-3 and TRBJ2-2; D unclear. Trimming left V 0 bases short and J 7 bases short, with 3 bases between. CDR3 length: 12 residues. Germline V CDR1 and CDR2: LGHNA, YSLEER.

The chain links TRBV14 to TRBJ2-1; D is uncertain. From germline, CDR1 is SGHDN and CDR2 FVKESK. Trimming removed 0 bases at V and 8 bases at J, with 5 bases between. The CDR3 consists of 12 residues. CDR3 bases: TGTGCCAGCAGCCAAGATCCCTATGAGCAGTTCTTC. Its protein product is CASSQDPYEQFF.

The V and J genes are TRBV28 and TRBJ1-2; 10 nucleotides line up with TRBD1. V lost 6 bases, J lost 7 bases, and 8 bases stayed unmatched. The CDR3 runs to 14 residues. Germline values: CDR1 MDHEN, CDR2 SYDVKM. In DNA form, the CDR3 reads TGTGCCAGCAGCCTCGGACAGGGGGAATCTGGCTACACCTTC. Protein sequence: CASSLGQGESGYTF.

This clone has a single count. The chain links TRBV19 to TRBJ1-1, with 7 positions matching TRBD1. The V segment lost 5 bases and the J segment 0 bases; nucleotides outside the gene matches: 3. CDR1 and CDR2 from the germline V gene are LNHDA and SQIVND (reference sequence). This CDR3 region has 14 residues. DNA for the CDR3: TGTGCCAGTAGTTTAGGGACAGTGAACACTGAAGCTTTCTTT. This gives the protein CASSLGTVNTEAFF. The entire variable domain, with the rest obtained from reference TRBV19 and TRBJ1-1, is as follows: DGGITQSPKYLFRKEGQNVTLSCEQNLNHDAMYWYRQDPGQGLRLIYYSQIVNDFQKGDIAEGYSVSREKKESFPLTVTSAQKNPTAFYLCASSLGTVNTEAFFGQGTRLTVV.

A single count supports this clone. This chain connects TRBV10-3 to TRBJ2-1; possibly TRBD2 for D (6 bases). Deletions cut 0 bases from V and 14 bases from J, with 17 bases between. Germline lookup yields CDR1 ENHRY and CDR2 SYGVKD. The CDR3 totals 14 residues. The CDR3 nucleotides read TGTGCCATCAGTGAGTCGACGGGACTTCCAGAGGAGTTCTTC. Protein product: CAISESTGLPEEFF.

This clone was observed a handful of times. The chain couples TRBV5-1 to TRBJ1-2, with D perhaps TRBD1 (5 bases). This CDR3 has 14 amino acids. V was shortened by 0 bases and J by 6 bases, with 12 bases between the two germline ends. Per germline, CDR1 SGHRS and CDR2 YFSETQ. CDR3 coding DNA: TGCGCCAGCAGCTTGGCCATGGGGGAGGATGGCTACACCTTC. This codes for CASSLAMGEDGYTF.

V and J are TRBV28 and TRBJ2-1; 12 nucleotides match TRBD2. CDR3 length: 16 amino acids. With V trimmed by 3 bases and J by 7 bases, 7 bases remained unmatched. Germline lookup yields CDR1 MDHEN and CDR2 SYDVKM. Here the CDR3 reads CASSLEGLAGLNEQFF. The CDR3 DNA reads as TGTGCCAGCAGTTTGGAAGGACTAGCGGGATTAAATGAGCAGTTCTTC.

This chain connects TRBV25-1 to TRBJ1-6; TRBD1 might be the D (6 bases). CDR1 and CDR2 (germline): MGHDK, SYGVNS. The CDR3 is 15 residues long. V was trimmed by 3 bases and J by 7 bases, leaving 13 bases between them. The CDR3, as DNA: TGTGCCAGCAGTGAGACAGGACTGTGGAATTCACCCCTCCACTTT. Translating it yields CASSETGLWNSPLHF.

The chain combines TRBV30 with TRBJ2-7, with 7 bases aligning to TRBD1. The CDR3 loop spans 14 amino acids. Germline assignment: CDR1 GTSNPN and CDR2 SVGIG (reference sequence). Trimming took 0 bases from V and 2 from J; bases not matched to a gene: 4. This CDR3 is CAWSVGQGAYEQYF. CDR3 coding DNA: TGTGCCTGGAGTGTAGGGCAGGGGGCCTACGAGCAGTACTTC. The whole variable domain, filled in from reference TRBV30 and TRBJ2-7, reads SQTIHQWPATLVQPVGSPLSLECTVEGTSNPNLYWYRQAAGRGLQLLFYSVGIGQISSEVPQNLSASRPQDRQFILSSKKLLLSDSGFYLCAWSVGQGAYEQYFGPGTRLTVT.

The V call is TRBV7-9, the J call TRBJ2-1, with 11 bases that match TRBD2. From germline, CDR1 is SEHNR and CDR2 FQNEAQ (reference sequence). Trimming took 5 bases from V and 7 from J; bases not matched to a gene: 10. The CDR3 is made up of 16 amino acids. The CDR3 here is CASSLVRSGRGNEQFF. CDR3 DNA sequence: TGTGCCAGCAGCCTGGTCCGTAGCGGGAGGGGGAATGAGCAGTTCTTC.

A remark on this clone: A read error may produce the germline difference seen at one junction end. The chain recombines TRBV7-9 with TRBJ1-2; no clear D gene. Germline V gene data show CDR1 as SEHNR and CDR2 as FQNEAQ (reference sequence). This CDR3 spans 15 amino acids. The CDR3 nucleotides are TGTTCCAGCAGCCCTACTATGAGTCCCAACTATGGCTACACCTTC. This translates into CSSSPTMSPNYGYTF. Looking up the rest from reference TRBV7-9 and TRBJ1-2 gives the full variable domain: DTGVSQNPRHKITKRGQNVTFRCDPISEHNRLYWYRQTLGQGPEFLTYFQNEAQLEKSRLLSDRFSAERPKGSFSTLEIQRTEQGDSAMYLCSSSPTMSPNYGYTFGSGTRLTVV.

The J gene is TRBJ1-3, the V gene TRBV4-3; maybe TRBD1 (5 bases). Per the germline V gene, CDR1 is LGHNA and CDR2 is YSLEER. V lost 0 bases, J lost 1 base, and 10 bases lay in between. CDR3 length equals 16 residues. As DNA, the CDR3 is TGCGCCAGCAGCCAAGACGGGGGGGGGTCTGGAAACACCATATATTTT. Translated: CASSQDGGGSGNTIYF.

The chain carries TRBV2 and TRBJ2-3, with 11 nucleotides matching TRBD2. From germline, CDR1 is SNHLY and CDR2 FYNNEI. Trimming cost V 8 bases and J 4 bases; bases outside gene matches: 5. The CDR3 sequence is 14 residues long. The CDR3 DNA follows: TGTGCCAGCGGAACTAGCGGGAGTGCAGATACGCAGTATTTT. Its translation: CASGTSGSADTQYF.

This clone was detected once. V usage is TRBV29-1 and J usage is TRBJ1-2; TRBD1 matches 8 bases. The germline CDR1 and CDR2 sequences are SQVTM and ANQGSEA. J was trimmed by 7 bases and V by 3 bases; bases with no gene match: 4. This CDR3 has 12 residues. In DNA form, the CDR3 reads TGCAGCGTTGACAGGACAGGGCTTGGCTACACCTTC. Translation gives CSVDRTGLGYTF.

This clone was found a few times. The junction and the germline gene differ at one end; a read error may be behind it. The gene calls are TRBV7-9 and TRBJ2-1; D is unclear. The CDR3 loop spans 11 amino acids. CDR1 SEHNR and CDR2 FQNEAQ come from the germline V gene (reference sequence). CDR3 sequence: CSSSQTREQFF. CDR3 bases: TGTTCCAGCAGCCAGACACGGGAGCAGTTCTTC.

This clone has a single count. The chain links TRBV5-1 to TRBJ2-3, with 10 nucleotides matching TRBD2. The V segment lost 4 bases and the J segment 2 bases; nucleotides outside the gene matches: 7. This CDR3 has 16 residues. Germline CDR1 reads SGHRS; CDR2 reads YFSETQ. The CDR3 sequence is CASSPRTSGNTDTQYF. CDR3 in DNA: TGCGCCAGCAGCCCCCGGACTAGCGGAAACACAGATACGCAGTATTTT.

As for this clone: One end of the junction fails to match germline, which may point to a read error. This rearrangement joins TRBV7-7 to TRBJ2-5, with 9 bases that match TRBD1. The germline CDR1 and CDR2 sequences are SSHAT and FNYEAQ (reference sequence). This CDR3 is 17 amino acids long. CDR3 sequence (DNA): TGTGCTAGCAGCCGACCTCGCACAGGGGGCCTTAAAGAGACCCAGTACTTC. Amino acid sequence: CASSRPRTGGLKETQYF.